This entry features one TCR beta chain sequence. Its target is not known. Germline CDR1 and CDR2: MNHEY and SVGAGI. The V gene lost 4 bases and the J gene lost 2 bases, with 12 bases spanning the gap. The length of the CDR3 is 14 residues. The record originates from a study of Ad26.COV2.S vaccination and SARS-CoV-2 variants. Study results and limitations: Responses of spike-specific T cells (both CD8+ and CD4+) reportedly showed substantial breadth after vaccination. The placebo group had lower spike-specific TCR breadth than the vaccine recipients did.

TCRdb's copy holds only in-frame clones and misses some; the assay was immunoSEQ multiplex PCR. The data show hundreds of thousands of clones, around 87% seen once. Treatment indicated: 15 to 20 received Ad26.COV2.S at low or high dose, single or two shots; 5 received placebo; per-sample allocation not given. Day 63 after the first vaccine or placebo injection was the time point for sampling. The chain has TRBV6-5 and TRBJ2-7; D is unclear. This TCR was recovered from a person aged 18-60 years who received the Ad26.COV2.S COVID-19 vaccine or a placebo. The input for sequencing was peripheral blood, taken in a trial of Ad26.COV2.S vaccine versus placebo. CDR3 sequence reads: CASSLGFGAYEQYF. The CDR3 coding sequence is TGTGCCAGCAGTTTGGGGTTTGGAGCCTACGAGCAGTACTTC.